This is a list of T cell receptor beta chains from one sample in a study of blood T cell repertoires in COVID-19. Assay used: immunoSEQ multiplex PCR; TCRdb lists only in-frame clones, some missing. This sample has approximately 330,000 clones, with roughly 90% found just once. The sequencing input was peripheral blood. These receptors originate from a woman aged 40 to 50 with COVID-19, enrolled during active disease. Both conserved end residues are part of each CDR3. D genes are given only for firm matches. Expanded clones are given a class, and other clones once, few, many or no size at all.

clone_size: .
v_call: TRBV7-2
d_call: .
j_call: TRBJ1-3
cdr3_nt: TGTGCCAGCAGCTCCCGGGGTGGCTCTGGAAACACCATATATTTT
cdr3_aa: CASSSRGGSGNTIYF

clone_size: .
v_call: TRBV12-3/TRBV12-4
d_call: .
j_call: TRBJ1-2
cdr3_nt: TGTGCCAGCCTCTCCCCGGACTATGGCTACACCTTC
cdr3_aa: CASLSPDYGYTF

clone_size: .
v_call: TRBV28
d_call: TRBD1
j_call: TRBJ2-7
cdr3_nt: TGTGCCAGCAGAAAGGACAGGTTCTCCGAGCAGTACTTC
cdr3_aa: CASRKDRFSEQYF

clone_size: .
v_call: TRBV5-1
d_call: TRBD2
j_call: TRBJ2-7
cdr3_nt: TGCGCCAGCAGCCCCGGGGGGAGTGCGACCTACGAGCAGTACTTC
cdr3_aa: CASSPGGSATYEQYF

clone_size: .
v_call: TRBV18
d_call: .
j_call: TRBJ2-2
cdr3_nt: TGTGCCAGCTCAAACCTTAGGGAGGCCGGGGAGCTGTTTTTT
cdr3_aa: CASSNLREAGELFF

clone_size: .
v_call: TRBV24-1
d_call: TRBD1
j_call: TRBJ2-3
cdr3_nt: TGTGCCACCAGTGATGACAAGGGGGCGCGGGCAGATACGCAGTATTTT
cdr3_aa: CATSDDKGARADTQYF

clone_size: .
v_call: TRBV7-3
d_call: .
j_call: TRBJ2-1
cdr3_nt: TGTGCCAGCAAGGCGGGATCCCCCAATGAGCAGTTCTTC
cdr3_aa: CASKAGSPNEQFF

clone_size: .
v_call: TRBV11-2
d_call: .
j_call: TRBJ1-2
cdr3_nt: TGTGCCAGCAGCCCCCACTCGGTCTACACCTTC
cdr3_aa: CASSPHSVYTF

clone_size: .
v_call: TRBV29-1
d_call: TRBD1
j_call: TRBJ1-4
cdr3_nt: TGCAGCGCAACCGACAGGGGCGGGTACGAAAAACTGTTTTTT
cdr3_aa: CSATDRGGYEKLFF

clone_size: .
v_call: TRBV24-1
d_call: .
j_call: TRBJ2-3
cdr3_nt: TGTGCCACCCGCCGGCGGCCCCACCGCACAGATACGCAGTATTTT
cdr3_aa: CATRRRPHRTDTQYF

clone_size: .
v_call: TRBV13
d_call: .
j_call: TRBJ2-6
cdr3_nt: TGTGCCAGCAGCCCACAGGGCTCTGGGGCCAACGTCCTGACTTTC
cdr3_aa: CASSPQGSGANVLTF

clone_size: few
v_call: TRBV7-3
d_call: .
j_call: TRBJ2-7
cdr3_nt: TGTGCCAGCAGCTTAGATCGAGAGGCCGAGCAGTACTTC
cdr3_aa: CASSLDREAEQYF

clone_size: .
v_call: TRBV28
d_call: .
j_call: TRBJ1-5
cdr3_nt: TGTGCCAGCAGTTCCCGACTGCTTCCAGGCAATCAGCCCCAGCATTTT
cdr3_aa: CASSSRLLPGNQPQHF

clone_size: .
v_call: TRBV27
d_call: .
j_call: TRBJ1-1
cdr3_nt: TGTGCCAGCAGTCTCCAACCGACGACAGGCGTGAGGGAAGCTTTCTTT
cdr3_aa: CASSLQPTTGVREAFF

clone_size: .
v_call: TRBV19
d_call: .
j_call: TRBJ1-3
cdr3_nt: TGTGCCAGTAGTATTGAGCGGAGCTCTGGAAACACCATATATTTT
cdr3_aa: CASSIERSSGNTIYF

clone_size: .
v_call: TRBV20-1
d_call: .
j_call: TRBJ2-1
cdr3_nt: TGCAGTGCGAGTGGAGGGAACTCCTACAATGAGCAGTTCTTC
cdr3_aa: CSASGGNSYNEQFF

clone_size: .
v_call: TRBV27
d_call: TRBD1
j_call: TRBJ1-4
cdr3_nt: TGTGCCAGCTCTCAGGGGGAGAGGGCTAATGAAAAACTGTTTTTT
cdr3_aa: CASSQGERANEKLFF

clone_size: .
v_call: TRBV2
d_call: .
j_call: TRBJ1-1
cdr3_nt: TGTGCCAGCAGCCCAGTGGGGGGCACTGAAGCTTTCTTT
cdr3_aa: CASSPVGGTEAFF

clone_size: once
v_call: TRBV14
d_call: .
j_call: TRBJ2-2
cdr3_nt: TGTGCCAGCAGCCAAGTGACAGCCGCATCCGGGGAGCTGTTTTTT
cdr3_aa: CASSQVTAASGELFF

clone_size: .
v_call: TRBV9
d_call: .
j_call: TRBJ2-1
cdr3_nt: TGTGCCAGCAGCGTAGGGGTTGCGGGGGCGTACAATGAGCAGTTCTTC
cdr3_aa: CASSVGVAGAYNEQFF

clone_size: .
v_call: TRBV7-2
d_call: TRBD2
j_call: TRBJ2-3
cdr3_nt: TGTGCCAGCAGCACCCAGGGACTAGCGGGAGGGCTAGGAACAGATACGCAGTATTTT
cdr3_aa: CASSTQGLAGGLGTDTQYF

clone_size: few
v_call: TRBV6-5
d_call: TRBD1
j_call: TRBJ1-6
cdr3_nt: TGTGCCAGCAGTTCACCGACAGGGATGGGGAATTCACCCCTCCACTTT
cdr3_aa: CASSSPTGMGNSPLHF

clone_size: .
v_call: TRBV7-9
d_call: TRBD2
j_call: TRBJ2-1
cdr3_nt: TGTGCCAGCAGCTTTGGGACTAGCGGGCCTTCCTACAATGAGCAGTTCTTC
cdr3_aa: CASSFGTSGPSYNEQFF

clone_size: .
v_call: TRBV5-1
d_call: TRBD1
j_call: TRBJ1-5
cdr3_nt: TGCGCCAGCAGCTTACAGGGGCAACAGCCCCAGCATTTT
cdr3_aa: CASSLQGQQPQHF

clone_size: .
v_call: TRBV19
d_call: .
j_call: TRBJ2-1
cdr3_nt: TGTGCCAGTAGTATTAGCAGGGTCAATGAGCAGTTCTTC
cdr3_aa: CASSISRVNEQFF

clone_size: .
v_call: TRBV18
d_call: .
j_call: TRBJ1-2
cdr3_nt: TGTGCCAGCTCACCAAAAAACCGGGACTTCTATGGCTACACCTTC
cdr3_aa: CASSPKNRDFYGYTF

clone_size: .
v_call: TRBV6-2/TRBV6-3
d_call: .
j_call: TRBJ1-1
cdr3_nt: TGTGCCAGCAGCCAGTTCATCGGCACTGAAGCTTTCTTT
cdr3_aa: CASSQFIGTEAFF

clone_size: .
v_call: TRBV10-2
d_call: .
j_call: TRBJ1-2
cdr3_nt: TGCGCCAGCAGTTCGGACTATGGCTACACCTTC
cdr3_aa: CASSSDYGYTF

clone_size: .
v_call: TRBV4-2
d_call: TRBD1
j_call: TRBJ1-1
cdr3_nt: TGTGCCAGCAGCCAAGGGGACAGGGGGGACACTGAAGCTTTCTTT
cdr3_aa: CASSQGDRGDTEAFF

clone_size: .
v_call: TRBV20-1
d_call: .
j_call: TRBJ1-1
cdr3_nt: TGCAGTGCTAGGGGGGCCACTGAAGCTTTCTTT
cdr3_aa: CSARGATEAFF

clone_size: .
v_call: TRBV4-3
d_call: .
j_call: TRBJ2-1
cdr3_nt: TGCGCCAGCAGCCAAGCAACCCAAACCTTCGCAGGGTTCTTC
cdr3_aa: CASSQATQTFAGFF

clone_size: .
v_call: TRBV10-3
d_call: TRBD1
j_call: TRBJ2-2
cdr3_nt: TGTGCCATCAGAGGACAGGGGGATAACACCGGGGAGCTGTTTTTT
cdr3_aa: CAIRGQGDNTGELFF

clone_size: .
v_call: TRBV12-3/TRBV12-4
d_call: TRBD1
j_call: TRBJ1-5
cdr3_nt: TGTGCCAGCAGTACACAGGGGTTTCAGCCCCAGCATTTT
cdr3_aa: CASSTQGFQPQHF

clone_size: .
v_call: TRBV5-1
d_call: TRBD1
j_call: TRBJ2-7
cdr3_nt: TGCGCCAGCAGCAAAGGACAGGGGGACGAGCAGTACTTC
cdr3_aa: CASSKGQGDEQYF

clone_size: .
v_call: TRBV3-1/TRBV3-2
d_call: .
j_call: TRBJ1-2
cdr3_nt: TGTGCCAGCAGCCAAGCGGGGGGCAACTATGGCTACACCTTC
cdr3_aa: CASSQAGGNYGYTF

clone_size: .
v_call: TRBV6-2/TRBV6-3
d_call: .
j_call: TRBJ2-3
cdr3_nt: TGTGCCAGCAGCCCCCTGCCTGGCGGGGTCGGGACAGATACGCAGTATTTT
cdr3_aa: CASSPLPGGVGTDTQYF

clone_size: .
v_call: TRBV18
d_call: .
j_call: TRBJ2-7
cdr3_nt: TGTGCCAGCTCACCACGTAGCGACCTAACCTACGAGCAGTACTTC
cdr3_aa: CASSPRSDLTYEQYF

clone_size: .
v_call: TRBV5-4
d_call: .
j_call: TRBJ2-1
cdr3_nt: TGTGCCAGCAGTTCGTCCGGGGCCTACAATGAGCAGTTCTTC
cdr3_aa: CASSSSGAYNEQFF

clone_size: once
v_call: TRBV6-6
d_call: TRBD1
j_call: TRBJ2-3
cdr3_nt: TGTGCCAGCAGTTCGGTGACAGGGGGCGGGGATACGCAGTATTTT
cdr3_aa: CASSSVTGGGDTQYF

clone_size: .
v_call: TRBV30
d_call: .
j_call: TRBJ2-5
cdr3_nt: TGTGCCTGGAGTGTCAGTCCCAAGCAAGAGACCCAGTACTTC
cdr3_aa: CAWSVSPKQETQYF

clone_size: .
v_call: TRBV28
d_call: TRBD1
j_call: TRBJ1-1
cdr3_nt: TGTGCCAGCAGGGACTACCGGGACAGGGTCACTGAAGCTTTCTTT
cdr3_aa: CASRDYRDRVTEAFF

clone_size: .
v_call: TRBV5-1
d_call: .
j_call: TRBJ1-1
cdr3_nt: TGCGCCAGCAGTGGAGGGCCGAACACTGAAGCTTTCTTT
cdr3_aa: CASSGGPNTEAFF

clone_size: .
v_call: TRBV5-1
d_call: .
j_call: TRBJ1-5
cdr3_nt: TGCGCCAGCAGCCCTTGGGGGGGCGGGAATCAGCCCCAGCATTTT
cdr3_aa: CASSPWGGGNQPQHF

clone_size: .
v_call: TRBV18
d_call: .
j_call: TRBJ1-5
cdr3_nt: TGTGCCAGCTCGGGGGCCTGGGGAGGGGCTCAGCCCCAGCATTTT
cdr3_aa: CASSGAWGGAQPQHF

clone_size: .
v_call: TRBV19
d_call: .
j_call: TRBJ2-1
cdr3_nt: TGTGCCAGTAGTATTGGTAGCGGATCCTACAATGAGCAGTTCTTC
cdr3_aa: CASSIGSGSYNEQFF

clone_size: once
v_call: TRBV4-1
d_call: .
j_call: TRBJ2-4
cdr3_nt: TGCGCCAGCAGCCAAGTCGGTGTGGCCAAAAACATTCAGTACTTC
cdr3_aa: CASSQVGVAKNIQYF

clone_size: .
v_call: TRBV6-2/TRBV6-3
d_call: TRBD1
j_call: TRBJ2-5
cdr3_nt: TGTGCCAGCAGTTTCAACAGGGGACAAGAGACCCAGTACTTC
cdr3_aa: CASSFNRGQETQYF

clone_size: once
v_call: TRBV4-3
d_call: TRBD2
j_call: TRBJ2-3
cdr3_nt: TGCGCCAGCAGCCAACTTCTAGCGGGGGCTGTTGATACGCAGTATTTT
cdr3_aa: CASSQLLAGAVDTQYF

clone_size: .
v_call: TRBV27
d_call: .
j_call: TRBJ1-5
cdr3_nt: TGTGCCAGCAGCCGTATTGACAGACCCAATCAGCCCCAGCATTTT
cdr3_aa: CASSRIDRPNQPQHF

clone_size: .
v_call: TRBV5-1
d_call: TRBD1
j_call: TRBJ2-7
cdr3_nt: TGCGCCAGCAGCGACGGGACAGGGTTCTACGAGCAGTACTTC
cdr3_aa: CASSDGTGFYEQYF

clone_size: .
v_call: TRBV6-5
d_call: .
j_call: TRBJ1-1
cdr3_nt: TGTGCCAGCAGTTACGGAGAGGGAGCAACTGAAGCTTTCTTT
cdr3_aa: CASSYGEGATEAFF

clone_size: .
v_call: TRBV12-5
d_call: .
j_call: TRBJ2-7
cdr3_nt: TGTGCTAGTGGTTTGGTAGGGGGGGGCTCCGAGCAGTACTTC
cdr3_aa: CASGLVGGGSEQYF

clone_size: .
v_call: TRBV2
d_call: .
j_call: TRBJ1-1
cdr3_nt: TGTGCCAGCAGTGAAGTGGCAGGGAGGGAGACTGAAGCTTTCTTT
cdr3_aa: CASSEVAGRETEAFF

clone_size: once
v_call: TRBV5-4
d_call: TRBD1
j_call: TRBJ2-5
cdr3_nt: TGTGCCAGCAGCCCAACCGGGACAGCTAAGCGAGAGACCCAGTACTTC
cdr3_aa: CASSPTGTAKRETQYF

clone_size: .
v_call: TRBV7-2
d_call: .
j_call: TRBJ2-5
cdr3_nt: TGTGCCAGCAGCTTAGCAGGGGGAAGCCAAGAGACCCAGTACTTC
cdr3_aa: CASSLAGGSQETQYF

clone_size: .
v_call: TRBV30
d_call: TRBD1
j_call: TRBJ1-1
cdr3_nt: TGTGCCTGGAGGCGACAGGGCTTGAACACTGAAGCTTTCTTT
cdr3_aa: CAWRRQGLNTEAFF